The source of this T cell receptor beta chain is a study of cytotoxic CD8 clonotypes in ibrutinib-treated CLL. About the study: Overall, around 25 responses were partial and 2 complete; following median roughly six years, roughly 15 patients stayed remitted and around twelve progressed.

V shed 6 bases and J shed 4 bases, with 15 bases lying between them. Germline V gene sequence: CDR1 WNHNN, CDR2 SYGVQD (reference sequence). The CDR3 runs to 15 residues. Assay used: immunoSEQ multiplex PCR; TCRdb lists only in-frame clones, some missing. The sample records about 49,000 clones, roughly 53% being singletons. The chain carries TRBV10-1 and TRBJ2-2, with D possibly being TRBD2 (6 bases). Specimen: PBMCs, collected after 12 months of ibrutinib treatment. The origin of this receptor is a human donor with chronic lymphocytic leukemia. Written as DNA, the CDR3 is TGCGCCAGCAGCGGGGACTCCGCCGGCACCGGGGAGCTGTTTTTT. This gives the protein CASSGDSAGTGELFF.